This TCR beta chain was recovered during a study of T cells in Graves' hyperthyroidism and ophthalmopathy. This CDR3 spans 16 amino acids. CDR1 and CDR2 (germline): MNHEY, SMNVEV (reference sequence). About this clonotype: Germline and junction disagree at one end, which may indicate a read error.

What was amplified from RNA transcripts were TCR beta CDR3 regions. HTBI primers drove first-round RT-PCR of the TCR CDR3. MiXCR, run by TCRdb on the multiplex PCR reads, gives a single entry per CDR3 protein. Among roughly 660,000 distinct CDR3 sequences listed, roughly 17% were seen once. The sequenced material came from blood. The receptor's source is a man aged 50-60 years with Graves' hyperthyroidism. V is TRBV27 and J is TRBJ2-3; 7 nucleotides match TRBD2. Here the CDR3 DNA reads TGTGACAGCAGTCCCCATGGGAGGGAGGACACAGATACGCAGGATTTT. Its protein product is CDSSPHGREDTDTQDF.